A single T cell receptor beta chain is shown here with its context. There is no known antigen for this receptor. Qualities for individual bases were not recorded, and no much larger clone is one base off. Library creation used the immunoSEQ multiplex PCR assay. The multiplex PCR relied on a mix of 60 forward primers for TCR Vbeta segments and 13 reverse primers for TCR Jbeta segments. The CDR3 region of rearranged TCR beta genes was amplified from genomic DNA with a multiplex PCR assay. Amplified TCR beta libraries were sequenced as 87-base-pair reads on the Illumina HiSeq System. On the study's bioinformatics: A later analysis tallied around 87 million unique TCR beta chains across the 666 repertoires, and about 10 million of those chains were shared by two or more donors. A nearest-neighbor algorithm error-corrected the raw reads and collapsed the reads into unique sequences, merging closely related sequences to remove PCR and sequencing errors. To assign V, D and J gene segments, CDR3 sequences were aligned to IMGT reference sequences. For a sequence to be retained, a match of at least six nucleotides to both a V gene segment and a J gene segment was required. A rearrangement was called productive if the CDR3 had no stop codons and remained in frame with V and J, and every other rearrangement was called non-productive. Following IMGT convention, CDR3 was defined as the stretch from the second conserved V-encoded cysteine to the conserved J-encoded phenylalanine. In an earlier analysis of more than 550 of the donors, sequences lacking an unambiguous match to a single V gene segment were excluded. An earlier analysis of 500 to 600 of the donors classified V segments as functional when productive rearrangements were above 56.7% and as segregating when the standard deviation between donors was above 5%. A statistical classification framework was built to diagnose cytomegalovirus status from the catalog of TCR beta chain sequences. In a later analysis, TCR nucleotide sequences were compared against IMGT/GENE-DB human TR gene sequences so that V and J genes could be assigned. Using the TCRdist pipeline, a later analysis assigned CDR3 sequences along with most-parsimonious VDJ recombination scenarios. In a later analysis, every TCR beta chain was defined by the combination of its CDR3 amino acid sequence and its V-gene family, and reads without a unique V-gene family were dropped. To address suspected cross-contamination and a sequencing artifact, a later analysis removed roughly 580 highly shared, low-generation-probability nucleotide sequences. In a later analysis, a clonal expansion index was calculated for each public chain from normalized within-repertoire ranks of inferred template counts. Generation probabilities in a later analysis came from a VDJ recombination model fitted to out-of-frame rearrangements, and those results were checked against IGoR. A later analysis scored TCR-TCR, TCR-HLA and TCR-CMV co-occurrence with hypergeometric tests, applying a repertoire-size bias correction to TCR pairs. A later analysis estimated false discovery rates by permuting HLA or CMV assignments 20 times. In a later analysis, co-occurring TCRs were grouped with DBSCAN, and TCRdist sequence similarity was added when clustering was performed within HLA-allele-positive subsets. Co-occurrence clustering excluded repertoires with fewer than 30,000 or more than 120,000 public chains, plus five with anomalous nucleotide sharing. Imported from immuneACCESS, the table was reduced by TCRdb to in-frame sequences with V and J called. These copies leave out some clones; in studies compared against another copy, an unresolved V gene accounts for under half, and the cause of the remainder is not known. For V, J and clone size, that table is used; D and trimming come from the DNA. The sample table holds about 210,000 clones, of which roughly 82% were seen once. Of the sample, 5.5% to 7.5% falls within the top ten clones.

The cohort comprised fewer than 750 healthy bone marrow donors. All cohort members were sampled while nominally healthy, although unrecorded immune exposures were likely present. The donor tested CMV seropositive, placing the donor among the roughly 270 seropositive members of the cohort. A peripheral blood sample was collected from each donor, and TCR beta sequencing was performed on peripheral blood mononuclear cells. The Qiagen DNeasy Blood Extraction Kit was used to extract genomic DNA from the blood cell samples. This record comes from a study of cytomegalovirus exposure and HLA in healthy donors (dated by TCRdb to about 2017). Turning to the overall study: According to an earlier analysis of around 600 of the donors, roughly 180 million T cells yielded 100 million or so unique TCR beta sequences and 276 Gb of sequence data. About 300 gigabases of sequencing data and 70 million to 85 million unique TCR sequences were included in an early release covering roughly 600 HLA-typed donors. Of the roughly 400 genotyped donors, 75% to 85% were placed in the genetic ancestry cluster associated with self-reported Caucasian donors. The aim of the study was to test whether cataloging public T cell receptors could identify signatures of past pathogen exposure. Using immunosequencing, the study profiled T cell repertoires from about 620 subjects and related those repertoires to cytomegalovirus serostatus. Besides the first cohort of hundreds of subjects, a separate validation cohort made up of over a hundred different subjects was used. High-throughput TCR immunosequencing, statistical association of individual TCRs with disease status, and machine learning were combined to predict cytomegalovirus infection status. A later analysis re-analyzed previously published TCR beta repertoires from approximately 670 donors and added high-resolution HLA genotyping to study TCR occurrence patterns. The later analysis used no new phenotypic data to find candidate immune exposures, relying instead on TCR beta sequences and their occurrence across donors. An earlier analysis of about 600 of the donors used high-throughput TCR beta sequencing to judge whether each TCR beta V gene segment behaved as functional or pseudogenic. Donor age, sex, ethnicity and CMV serostatus were compiled together with the repertoire data. A later genetic analysis took genome-wide SNP genotypes for about three fifths of the 666 donors and used that subset as a discovery cohort. Every repertoire in the discovery cohort had been generated on one and the same sequencing platform. Class I and class II HLA loci were covered by the typing at four-digit resolution. The number of typed donors differed by locus: roughly 620-630 for A, B, C, DRB1 and DQB1; 500 to 550 for DQA1; roughly 600 for DPA1; and some 450 for DPB1. Roughly 5 DR-DQ haplotypes were handled as single units for association and clustering, since linkage in the cohort was strong. On average, around 240,000 unique TCR beta nucleotide sequences were sequenced per donor among fewer than 500 genotyped donors of the cohort, with roughly 18% of those sequences being non-productive.

Results and caveats for the whole study, not just this receptor: Strong co-occurrence of HLA alleles, especially DR and DQ, made assigning TCR associations to individual alleles difficult. Because counts were too low, seventeen rarely observed V segments, including chromosome 9 orphons, were left out of the earlier analysis of 587 of the donors. The sequencing pipeline was judged likely to have produced a cluster of highly shared sequence variants as a technical artifact. Correlated functional status among segregating V segments might be attributable to linkage disequilibrium, but an unknown experimental factor could not be ruled out. The presence/absence analyses assumed that sequencing depth was roughly uniform across donors, and that assumption may not be true. According to a later analysis, most CMV-associated TCR beta chains appeared to be HLA-restricted, and the HLA associations seemed to be driven largely by CMV exposure. According to a later genetic analysis, donors in an Asian-associated ancestry cluster had fewer N-insertions in productive TCRs than the roughly 700-donor mean. Only TCR beta chains were sequenced in this cohort, and the absence of alpha or paired-chain data limited detectable features. Cytomegalovirus status was reported to be diagnosed by the classifier with high specificity and sensitivity in both the original and validation cohorts. The authors suggested that the approach could potentially be extended to other disease states and immunological phenotypes. An earlier analysis of roughly 570 of the donors showed that most TCR beta V segments appeared in productive rearrangements either about 90% or about 30% of the time, which broadly matched IMGT annotations. A further reported finding was that TCR beta sequences accurately predicted the HLA-A and HLA-B alleles for most subjects in the first cohort. According to a later analysis, parvovirus B19, influenza, CMV and Epstein-Barr virus appeared linked to several top co-occurrence clusters. In a later analysis, HLA-associated TCR beta chains were found to be more clonally expanded and to have lower generation probabilities than equally common non-associated chains. At a false discovery rate of 0.05, a later analysis linked 15,000 to 20,000 TCR beta sequences to specific HLA alleles. A total of some 180 TCR beta chains were listed by the study as associated with cytomegalovirus. The 87-base-pair reads could not distinguish some IMGT-functional V segments, including TRBV6-2 and TRBV6-3, so those segments were excluded. Because some donors lacked HLA typing at each locus, the association tests relied only on the typed subset. In a later analysis, TCR association rates were found to vary across HLA loci, with the most associated TCRs seen for DRB1 alleles and the fewest for HLA-C alleles. V-gene and J-gene trimming of TCR beta chains was associated with a missense DCLRE1C variant in a later genetic analysis, and the association was replicated in an independent cohort. A few of the identified cytomegalovirus-associated TCR beta chains were confirmed in vitro to be specific for cytomegalovirus antigens. Most TCR sequences were seen in very few donors, while some public TCRs were found in many individuals. The only immune exposure information available for the cohort was CMV serostatus.

The CDR3 contains 19 residues, cysteine and phenylalanine counted. Only the CDR3 DNA stays, 57 bases, in frame from base 1. Via the germline V gene (reference sequence), CDR1 is MNHEY and CDR2 SMNVEV. Ends trimmed: V by 3 bases, J by 0 bases; bases unmatched to a gene: 12. The sequencing input was PBMCs. The receptor was isolated from a middle-aged man in good health and CMV-seropositive. Recombination connected TRBV27 to TRBJ2-2, and 8 junction bases match TRBD2. The CDR3: CASSLGQWLAGSNTGELFF. The DNA sequence is given as TGTGCCAGCAGTTTGGGGCAGTGGCTAGCGGGTTCGAACACCGGGGAGCTGTTTTTT.